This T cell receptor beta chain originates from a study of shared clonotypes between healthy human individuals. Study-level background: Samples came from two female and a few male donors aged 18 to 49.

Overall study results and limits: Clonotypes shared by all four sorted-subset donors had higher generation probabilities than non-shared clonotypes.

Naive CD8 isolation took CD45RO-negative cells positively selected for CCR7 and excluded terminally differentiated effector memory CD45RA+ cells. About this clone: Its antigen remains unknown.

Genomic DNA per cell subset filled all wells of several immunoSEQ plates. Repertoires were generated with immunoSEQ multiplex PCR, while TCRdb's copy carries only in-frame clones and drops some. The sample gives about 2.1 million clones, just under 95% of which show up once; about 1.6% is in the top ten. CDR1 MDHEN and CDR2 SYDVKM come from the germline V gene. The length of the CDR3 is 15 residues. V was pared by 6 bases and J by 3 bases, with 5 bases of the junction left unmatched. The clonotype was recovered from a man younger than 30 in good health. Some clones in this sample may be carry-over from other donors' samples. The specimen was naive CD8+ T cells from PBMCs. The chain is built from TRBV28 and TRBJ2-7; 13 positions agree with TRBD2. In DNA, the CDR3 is TGTGCCAGCAGAGGACTAGCGGGAGCGATCTACGAGCAGTACTTC. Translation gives CASRGLAGAIYEQYF.